The 2 T cell receptor beta chains below all came from one sample that was sequenced in a study of shared clonotypes between healthy human individuals. The repertoire was sequenced with immunoSEQ multiplex PCR; TCRdb's copy has only in-frame clones and lacks some. The repertoire includes 500,000 to 550,000 clones, approximately 95% of them detected once, and approximately 0.06% sits in the top ten. The sequencing sample was made of naive CD4+ T cells sorted from blood. Regarding subset: CD45RA+ positively selected. These receptors came from a woman under 40 in good health.

The J gene is TRBJ2-2, the V gene TRBV28, with D possibly being TRBD2 (6 bases). The CDR3 covers 14 residues. Trimming left V 6 bases short and J 4 bases short, with 12 bases between. Germline V gene sequence: CDR1 MDHEN, CDR2 SYDVKM. CDR3 nucleotides: TGTGCCAGCAGCGCGGGGCGAAGCACCGGGGAGCTGTTTTTT. The encoded protein is CASSAGRSTGELFF.

This clone was found once. The V call is TRBV11-3, the J call TRBJ2-7, with 7 bases lining up with TRBD1. The CDR3 loop spans 15 amino acids. CDR1 and CDR2 (germline): SGHNT, YENEEA. V dropped 4 bases and J dropped 0; count of bases not matched to a gene: 6. CDR3 loop: CASSSQGQDSYEQYF. CDR3 in DNA: TGTGCCAGCAGCTCTCAAGGACAGGACTCCTACGAGCAGTACTTC.